The 9 T cell receptor beta chains below come from one sample, sequenced in a study of neurological immune-mediated disorders. MiXCR, applied by TCRdb to the 5' RACE reads, yields one record per CDR3 protein. Altogether around 62,000 distinct CDR3 sequences are present, approximately 4.2% being singletons, with the ten largest covering roughly 2.8%. Material for sequencing was PBMCs. The receptors derive from a man aged 50-60 years with multiple sclerosis.

This clonotype occurred many times. V usage is TRBV3-1 and J usage is TRBJ1-3; TRBD1 is a possible D gene (5 bases). Trimming stripped 6 bases from V and 5 bases from J, with 11 bases between. There are 13 residues in the CDR3. Germline V gives CDR1 LGHDT, CDR2 YNNKEL (reference sequence). The CDR3 reads CASSLDKRNTIYF. The CDR3 DNA reads as TGTGCCAGCAGTCTGGACAAGAGAAACACCATATATTTT.

For this clonotype: A single base separates this from a much larger clone, so it may be a read error. The chain is built from TRBV7-6 and TRBJ2-3, with a weak D call TRBD1 (5 bases). The CDR3 spans 12 residues. Germline CDR1 is SGHVS and CDR2 is FNYEAQ. This chain's CDR3 is CVSSSGKDTQYF. CDR3 in DNA: TGTGTCAGCAGCTCAGGGAAAGATACGCAGTATTTT.

This clonotype appeared many times. Here the CDR3 reads CAEELSTDTQYF. CDR3 DNA: TGTGCCGAAGAACTAAGCACAGATACGCAGTATTTT. This sequence joins TRBV21-1 and TRBJ2-3. TRBV21-1 is a recognized pseudogene. The CDR3 spans 12 residues.

This clonotype has ten or more counts. The rearrangement links TRBV4-2 to TRBJ2-2; 8 bases map to TRBD2. Germline loops: CDR1 LGHNA, CDR2 YNFKEQ. The trim removed 0 bases at V and 4 bases at J, leaving 4 bases unmatched. The CDR3 is made up of 16 amino acids. The CDR3 loop reads CASSQDTGGGTGELFF. The CDR3, as DNA: TGTGCCAGCAGCCAAGATACCGGGGGGGGCACCGGGGAGCTGTTTTTT.

This clonotype was seen many times. CDR3: CSAREGTIYQPQHF. The CDR3 DNA sequence: TGCAGTGCTAGAGAGGGTACAATTTATCAGCCCCAGCATTTT. This chain joins TRBV20-1 and TRBJ1-5; D is ambiguous. CDR3 length: 14 amino acids. Deletions cut 0 bases from V and 5 bases from J, with 11 bases between. CDR1 and CDR2 (germline): DFQATT, SNEGSKA (reference sequence).

This clonotype has ten or more counts. V is TRBV6-2 or TRBV6-3 and J is TRBJ2-1; the D is unclear. Trimming took 6 bases from V and 0 from J, leaving 15 bases between them. Germline CDR1 MNHEY, CDR2 SVGEGT. The CDR3 contains 16 residues. For the CDR3, the DNA is TGTGCCAGCAGCCCGGCCTTAGTTCTCTCCTACAATGAGCAGTTCTTC. Translated: CASSPALVLSYNEQFF.

In its sample, this clonotype was seen many times. The J gene is TRBJ2-5, the V gene TRBV6-7; a possible D gene is TRBD1 (5 bases). TRBV6-7 is treated as an ORF (open reading frame) with a function not yet certain. The CDR3 length is 11 residues. The ends were cut back, 6 bases at V and 4 bases at J, with 6 bases in the middle. Here the CDR3 DNA reads TGTGCCAGCAGGACAGCAGAGACCCAGTACTTC. It is translated as CASRTAETQYF.

This clonotype was detected many times. The chain is built from TRBV10-3 and TRBJ2-6; D is unresolved. From germline, CDR1 is ENHRY and CDR2 SYGVKD. CDR3 length equals 11 residues. Trimming removed 8 bases from V and 4 bases from J, with 3 bases in between. The DNA for the CDR3 is TGTGCCATCTCCGGGGCCAACGTCCTGACTTTC. Its protein product is CAISGANVLTF.

This clonotype occurred many times. V and J are TRBV5-6 and TRBJ1-2, with D possibly TRBD1 on 6 matching bases. Trimming pared 4 bases from V and 4 bases from J, leaving 14 bases between. CDR1 is SGHDT, CDR2 YYEEEE, per germline. This CDR3 has 14 amino acids. CDR3 DNA sequence: TGTGCCAGCAGCACACAGGGTTCATCCTATGGCTACACCTTC. Amino acid sequence: CASSTQGSSYGYTF.